The 30 T cell receptor beta chains reported below all come from one sample, sequenced in a study of control samples from healthy donors and cancer patients. The method was immunoSEQ multiplex PCR; TCRdb's version includes in-frame clones alone and lacks a portion of them. The sample consists of 100,000 to 150,000 clones, roughly 90% of them appearing once. The specimen was blood. Every receptor here comes from a man between 18 and 35 years old in good health.

The chain couples TRBV7-9 to TRBJ2-4, with 14 bases aligning to TRBD2. This CDR3 spans 14 amino acids. Germline loops: CDR1 SEHNR, CDR2 FQNEAQ (reference sequence). With V trimmed by 3 bases and J by 9 bases, 1 base remained unmatched. The CDR3 sequence is CASSLGLAGVIQYF. CDR3 nucleotide sequence: TGTGCCAGCAGCTTGGGACTAGCGGGAGTCATTCAGTACTTC.

The chain has TRBV6-2 or TRBV6-3 and TRBJ2-3; perhaps TRBD2 as D (6 bases). V was trimmed by 0 bases and J by 4 bases, leaving 20 bases between them. This CDR3 comprises 18 residues. Per germline, CDR1 MNHEY and CDR2 SVGEGT. The CDR3 DNA is TGTGCCAGCAGTTACTCCGGGGAACGGAGGGCCGGGGCAGATACGCAGTATTTT. Translating it yields CASSYSGERRAGADTQYF.

The CDR3 DNA reads TGCGCCAGCAGCTTAGGGACGCCCCCCGAAAAACTGTTTTTT. Amino acids: CASSLGTPPEKLFF. The V call is TRBV5-1, the J call TRBJ1-4; maybe TRBD1 (5 bases). Per germline, CDR1 SGHRS and CDR2 YFSETQ. The CDR3 totals 14 residues. V lost 2 bases, J lost 8 bases, and 13 bases lay in between.

V usage is TRBV28 and J usage is TRBJ1-2, with 8 positions matching TRBD1. The V segment lost 7 bases and the J segment 4 bases; nucleotides outside the gene matches: 11. Germline lookup yields CDR1 MDHEN and CDR2 SYDVKM. The CDR3 spans 15 residues. The CDR3 DNA follows: TGTGCCAGCAACGTCGACAGGGGACCCCGCTATGGCTACACCTTC. Amino acids: CASNVDRGPRYGYTF.

V usage is TRBV14 and J usage is TRBJ2-5; weak D call: TRBD1 (5 bases). The germline V gene has CDR1 SGHDN and CDR2 FVKESK. This CDR3 region has 13 residues. V was shortened by 0 bases and J by 5 bases, with 7 bases between the two germline ends. The CDR3 region is CASSQDRVETQYF. Written as DNA, the CDR3 is TGTGCCAGCAGCCAAGACAGGGTGGAGACCCAGTACTTC.

The rearrangement links TRBV9 to TRBJ2-5; TRBD2 agrees at 14 bases. Looked up from germline, CDR1 is SGDLS and CDR2 is YYNGEE. J was trimmed by 5 bases and V by 3 bases; bases with no gene match: 9. CDR3 length: 17 residues. Here the CDR3 reads CASSAHGTSGRSETQYF. The CDR3 DNA reads as TGTGCCAGCAGCGCCCACGGGACTAGCGGGAGATCGGAGACCCAGTACTTC.

The genes are TRBV10-1 and TRBJ2-3; D might be TRBD2 (6 bases). The V and J ends lost 0 bases and 4 bases respectively, with 14 bases between them. The germline CDR1 and CDR2 sequences are WNHNN and SYGVQD (reference sequence). The CDR3 has 16 residues. CDR3 sequence: CASSESKTSLADTQYF. DNA of the CDR3: TGCGCCAGCAGTGAGTCGAAGACTAGTCTGGCAGATACGCAGTATTTT.

The CDR3 region is CASSLDSAGVTEAFF. CDR3 DNA sequence: TGTGCCAGCAGCTTGGATTCAGCGGGGGTTACTGAAGCTTTCTTT. This chain joins TRBV5-4 and TRBJ1-1; D perhaps matches TRBD1 (5 bases). CDR3 length equals 15 residues. CDR1 and CDR2 (germline): SGHNT, YYREEE (reference sequence). V was trimmed by 0 bases and J by 5 bases, leaving 14 bases between them.

The V gene is TRBV4-1, the J gene TRBJ2-7; 8 nucleotides agree with TRBD1. The CDR3 totals 16 residues. V lost 5 bases, J lost 6 bases, and 15 bases stayed unmatched. The germline CDR1 and CDR2 sequences are MGHRA and YSYEKL. The CDR3 loop is CASSSNLDRARGEQYF. In DNA form, the CDR3 reads TGCGCCAGCAGCTCAAACCTGGACAGGGCCAGGGGCGAGCAGTACTTC.

This clone showed up just a few times. One end of the junction fails to match germline, which may point to a read error. The V call is TRBV5-6, the J call TRBJ2-7; perhaps TRBD1 as D (5 bases). Per germline, CDR1 SGHDT and CDR2 YYEEEE. CDR3 length: 13 amino acids. In DNA, the CDR3 is TGTGCCAGCAGCTCCAGGGTCTCCCACGAGCAGTACTTC. This gives the protein CASSSRVSHEQYF.

The chain carries TRBV7-8 and TRBJ1-5, with 10 bases fitting TRBD1. The J segment lost 6 bases and the V segment lost 2 bases, leaving 4 bases of the junction unmatched. The CDR3 is made up of 15 amino acids. Per germline, CDR1 SGHVS and CDR2 FQNEAQ. The CDR3 sequence: CASSLRQGAGQPQHF. CDR3 DNA sequence: TGTGCCAGCAGCTTAAGACAGGGGGCGGGTCAGCCCCAGCATTTT. Supplemented by reference TRBV7-8 and TRBJ1-5, the full variable domain reads GAGVSQSPRYKVAKRGQDVALRCDPISGHVSLFWYQQALGQGPEFLTYFQNEAQLDKSGLPSDRFFAERPEGSVSTLKIQRTQQEDSAVYLCASSLRQGAGQPQHFGDGTRLSIL.

This chain connects TRBV5-1 to TRBJ2-1, with 10 bases aligning to TRBD2. The ends lost 2 bases at V and 6 bases at J; junction bases unmatched: 5. The CDR3 is 15 residues long. Germline CDR1 and CDR2: SGHRS and YFSETQ. The CDR3: CASSFSSGSGNEQFF. DNA of the CDR3: TGCGCCAGCAGCTTCTCTAGCGGGAGTGGCAATGAGCAGTTCTTC.

The chain links TRBV15 to TRBJ1-5; TRBD1 aligns across 9 bases. The CDR3 has 15 amino acids. CDR1 is LNHNV, CDR2 YYDKDF, per germline (reference sequence). Germline trimming cut 8 bases from V and 1 base from J; bases unmatched to any gene: 6. The CDR3 reads CATSQGAISNQPQHF. The CDR3 DNA reads as TGTGCCACCTCACAGGGGGCAATAAGCAATCAGCCCCAGCATTTT. The full variable domain, with the rest looked up from reference TRBV15 and TRBJ1-5, is DAMVIQNPRYQVTQFGKPVTLSCSQTLNHNVMYWYQQKSSQAPKLLFHYYDKDFNNEADTPDNFQSRRPNTSFCFLDIRSPGLGDTAMYLCATSQGAISNQPQHFGDGTRLSIL.

This clone was seen once. CDR3 bases: TGCAGTGCTAGTCGCGGGACCCCGGGCCAGCCCCAGCATTTT. This gives the protein CSASRGTPGQPQHF. The rearrangement uses TRBV20-1 and TRBJ1-5; tentative D call: TRBD1 (5 bases). The CDR3 covers 14 residues. CDR1 is DFQATT, CDR2 SNEGSKA, per germline (reference sequence). V dropped 3 bases and J dropped 7 bases, with 16 bases sitting between them.

V gene TRBV27 combines with J gene TRBJ2-7, with D perhaps matching TRBD1 (8 bases). V lost 5 bases to trimming and J lost 2 bases, with 22 bases between them. Germline loops: CDR1 MNHEY, CDR2 SMNVEV (reference sequence). The CDR3 loop spans 17 amino acids. The CDR3 sequence: CASSRGQVRGDTYEQYF. CDR3 bases: TGTGCCAGCAGTCGGGGACAGGTCCGGGGGGATACCTACGAGCAGTACTTC.

The chain joins TRBV6-4 to TRBJ2-1; a weak D match, TRBD1 (5 bases). The CDR3 runs to 15 residues. V lost 6 bases and J lost 0, with 12 bases in between. The germline CDR1 and CDR2 sequences are MRHNA and SNTAGT. The CDR3 DNA reads as TGTGCCAGCAGAGAGGACATTAGCTCCTACAATGAGCAGTTCTTC. Protein product: CASREDISSYNEQFF.

V is TRBV6-5 and J is TRBJ2-2; 7 bases are a match to TRBD1. CDR1 and CDR2 from the germline V gene are MNHEY and SVGAGI. This CDR3 comprises 13 residues. V gave up 7 bases and J gave up 4 bases; unmatched junction bases: 3. CDR3 DNA sequence: TGTGCCAGCAAGGGGGCTATCACCGGGGAGCTGTTTTTT. Protein sequence: CASKGAITGELFF.

The chain has TRBV20-1 and TRBJ1-4; unclear D gene. V shed 3 bases and J shed 8 bases, with 7 bases lying between them. This CDR3 is 11 amino acids long. Germline CDR1 is DFQATT and CDR2 is SNEGSKA (reference sequence). The DNA of the CDR3 is TGCAGTGCTAGCCTCCTAGAAAAACTGTTTTTT. Translated, it gives CSASLLEKLFF.

In this sample, this clone turned up a few times. V usage is TRBV19 and J usage is TRBJ1-1; D uncertain. V shed 8 bases and J shed 3 bases, with 19 bases lying between them. This CDR3 contains 15 residues. Germline-derived CDR1 and CDR2 are LNHDA and SQIVND (reference sequence). The CDR3 nucleotides read TGTGCCAGTTCCATCGGTAGTGGGAGGGACACTGAAGCTTTCTTT. Encoded protein: CASSIGSGRDTEAFF.

A few counts support this clone. The chain links TRBV9 to TRBJ2-5; unclear D gene. Germline CDR1 and CDR2: SGDLS and YYNGEE. V was cut by 0 bases and J by 1 base, with 10 bases left in between. The CDR3 covers 15 residues. The CDR3 DNA reads as TGTGCCAGCAGCGTAGGAGGCAACACCCAAGAGACCCAGTACTTC. It specifies CASSVGGNTQETQYF.

The genes are TRBV10-1 and TRBJ2-1; unclear D gene. The germline gives CDR1 WNHNN, CDR2 SYGVQD (reference sequence). The CDR3 has 14 residues. The V and J ends lost 0 bases and 3 bases respectively, with 6 bases between them. In nucleotides, the CDR3 is TGCGCCAGCAGTGAGTCCGTAAACTACAATGAGCAGTTCTTC. Its protein is CASSESVNYNEQFF.

The CDR3 is CASSHPLRGVEKLFF. CDR3 nucleotide sequence: TGTGCCAGCAGCCACCCCCTCCGCGGGGTTGAAAAACTGTTTTTT. The chain carries TRBV3-1 (or the pseudogene TRBV3-2) and TRBJ1-4; D unclear. V was clipped by 3 bases and J by 7 bases, with 15 bases between them. There are 15 residues in the CDR3. CDR1 and CDR2 from the germline V gene are LGHDT and YNNKEL (reference sequence).

The genes are TRBV6-1 and TRBJ1-2; D gene uncertain. The CDR3 is 12 residues long. Between the trimmed V and J ends, which lost 1 base and 6 bases, there was a span of 6 bases. The germline CDR1 and CDR2 sequences are MNHNS and SASEGT. In nucleotides, the CDR3 is TGTGCCAGCAGTGAAGTTGGGGATGGCTACACCTTC. It yields the protein CASSEVGDGYTF.

The rearrangement links TRBV27 to TRBJ1-5, with D maybe TRBD1 (6 bases). V lost 5 bases and J 3 bases, leaving 11 bases between the germline ends. The germline V gene encodes CDR1 MNHEY and CDR2 SMNVEV (reference sequence). This CDR3 comprises 14 residues. DNA for the CDR3: TGTGCCAGCAGTCCCGGACAGTACAATCAGCCCCAGCATTTT. This sequence encodes CASSPGQYNQPQHF.

This chain joins TRBV24-1 and TRBJ2-1, with 14 bases matching TRBD2. V trimming: 6 bases; J trimming: 8 bases; junction bases outside the gene matches: 5. The CDR3 extends over 15 amino acids. Looked up from germline, CDR1 is KGHDR and CDR2 is SFDVKD. The DNA for the CDR3 is TGTGCCACCAGTCCGGGACTAGCGGGAGTCGATGAGCAGTTCTTC. Translation gives CATSPGLAGVDEQFF.

The chain couples TRBV11-2 to TRBJ1-2; D remains unclear. In germline, CDR1 is SGHAT, CDR2 FQNNGV. V shed 5 bases and J shed 8 bases, with 12 bases lying between them. CDR3 length: 12 amino acids. The CDR3 DNA reads TGTGCCAGCAGCGGTCCAGGAGGCGGCTACACCTTC. Protein product: CASSGPGGGYTF.

The chain couples TRBV5-1 to TRBJ2-3; tentative D call: TRBD2 (5 bases). The CDR3 covers 12 residues. With 7 bases removed from V and 4 bases from J, the gap between germline ends came to 10 bases. Germline lookup yields CDR1 SGHRS and CDR2 YFSETQ. The CDR3 DNA is TGCGCCAGCCGACCGGAGGCAGATACGCAGTATTTT. The encoded protein is CASRPEADTQYF.

The CDR3, as DNA: TGCAGCGTTCCTGGACAGGGGGCAGATCCCAACTATGGCTACACCTTC. It is translated as CSVPGQGADPNYGYTF. The chain has TRBV29-1 and TRBJ1-2; TRBD1 agrees at 11 bases. The V gene end was trimmed by 5 bases and the J gene end by 2 bases; junction bases not matched to a gene: 10. The CDR3 consists of 16 residues. Germline V gene data show CDR1 as SQVTM and CDR2 as ANQGSEA.

This chain connects TRBV6-5 to TRBJ2-7, with 10 bases aligning to TRBD2. The CDR3 spans 15 residues. V lost 6 bases, J lost 0 bases, and 5 bases stayed unmatched. The germline gives CDR1 MNHEY, CDR2 SVGAGI. CDR3 sequence (DNA): TGTGCCAGCAGAGCCGGGACTAGCGTCTCCTACGAGCAGTACTTC. It specifies CASRAGTSVSYEQYF.

The chain links TRBV5-1 to TRBJ2-5; 11 nucleotides line up with TRBD2. J lost 2 bases, V lost 4 bases, and 4 bases had no gene match. Germline V gene lookup returns CDR1 SGHRS and CDR2 YFSETQ. This CDR3 region has 15 residues. DNA for the CDR3: TGCGCCAGCAGCATGGCTAGCGGGGGGCAAGAGACCCAGTACTTC. It yields the protein CASSMASGGQETQYF. Combining the CDR3 with reference TRBV5-1 and TRBJ2-5 gives the whole variable domain KAGVTQTPRYLIKTRGQQVTLSCSPISGHRSVSWYQQTPGQGLQFLFEYFSETQRNKGNFPGRFSGRQFSNSRSEMNVSTLELGDSALYLCASSMASGGQETQYFGPGTRLLVL.